This T cell receptor beta chain stems from a study of blood T cells in healthy people across ages (dated by TCRdb to 2013 to 2016). With regard to the full study: In model experiments, template switching captured roughly one uniquely barcoded TCR beta cDNA molecule for every two T cells. Donors were grouped into four age groups: young (average 16 years), middle-aged (roughly 37), aged (around 56) and long-lived (roughly 80). Using the same blood draw, the study looked at two additional independent replicas of 1 million unique cDNA reads for two donors, one aged 18 to 30 and the other aged 80 or older. Using deep sequencing normalized with unique cDNA molecular identifiers, the study measured how TCR beta repertoire diversity changes with age. Broad study findings and their caveats: Estimates of total diversity based on one million sequenced T cells were considered lower bounds and underestimates. Because profiling used bulk unsorted PBMCs, naive and antigen-experienced compartments could not be compared conclusively. Observed TCR beta diversity correlated strongly with the percentage of naive T cells measured by flow cytometry. Compared with the aged group, the long-lived group had more naive CD4+ T cells, fewer expanded clones and increased TCR diversity, a pattern suggesting age selection. As age increased, observed TCR beta diversity per million T cells dropped in a roughly linear way, and a significant reduction was already evident by age about 40. The CMV infection status of donors was not known, potentially confounding age-related changes in expanded clonotypes.

Libraries were constructed by 5' RACE. For sequencing, an Illumina HiSeq 2500 was employed. A second PCR of roughly 7 to 11 cycles was performed with a sample-barcoded 5' primer and a J-beta primer mix. Each TCR beta cDNA molecule received a unique molecular identifier from a template-switch 5' adaptor carrying 12 random nucleotides. Each sample yielded at least 2.5 million CDR3-containing paired-end reads. All of the RNA was converted into first-strand cDNA using the Mint cDNA synthesis kit, with a TRBC-specific oligonucleotide serving as the primer. Following uracil-DNA glycosylase treatment, all cDNA underwent a first 18-cycle PCR with the universal primers M1SS and BC2_uni_R. Per the authors' processing: For normalization, 1 million high-quality reads, each with a distinct molecular identifier, were randomly selected from each sample. Instead of being binned into consensus sequences, reads that shared molecular identifiers were thrown out. MiTCR, with a Q25 quality threshold and the strictest error-elimination algorithm, was used for CDR3 identification, clonotype clustering and error correction. A nonparametric unseen species model using Euler transformation provided a lower-bound estimate of total TCR beta diversity. TCRdb passed the public sequencing reads through fastp at Q25 and MiXCR, retaining productive beta sequences. Each record represents a unique CDR3 protein, reported with the most common genes and DNA among its rows. In this record, the V and J calls reflect TCRdb's handling and not the investigators' own analysis. Here the sample has hundreds of thousands of distinct CDR3 sequences; approximately 25% occur a single time. Of the sample, 9% to 9.5% is held by the ten largest clones.

Cut back by 2 bases and 1 base, the V and J ends lie 8 bases apart. The CDR3, cysteine through phenylalanine, is 14 amino acids long. The CDR3 DNA has 42 bases and is translated from base 1. CDR1 and CDR2, per the germline V gene (reference sequence), are LGHDT and YNNKEL. Systemically healthy Caucasian individuals from Russia, 39 in total and aged roughly 6 to 90 years, were included as donors. Each donor gave approximately 9.3 milliliters of peripheral blood, collected into EDTA-treated Vacutainer tubes. PBMCs were isolated by Ficoll-Paque density-gradient centrifugation, with at least 6 million obtained per sample. Trizol reagent was used to extract total RNA from PBMCs, with at least 6 micrograms per sample. The percentages of naive CD45RAhigh/CD27high T cells were determined by flow cytometry on a PBMC aliquot from every donor. With respect to this clonotype: Its antigen is still unknown. No much larger clonotype is one base removed from it; base qualities were not supplied.

This sample was also put to use in a study of T cells of mothers and their children. As the second study states: Nine systemically healthy Caucasian individuals served as donors, namely three mothers together with their six children. cDNA synthesis used all of the extracted RNA, with 1.5 ug of RNA in each 15 ul reaction. In the second PCR, sample barcodes and 2-4 random nucleotides were introduced via the M1S primer. Over 9.5 million TCR beta CDR3 reads were obtained for each mother, and around 2.7 million reads were obtained for each child. In both related and unrelated pairs, thymic selection shapes the output of TCR recombination in a similar way, with inherited differences having only a minor effect. Normalized repertoire overlap was always slightly but never significantly higher in related than unrelated mother-child pairs. With a sensitivity of approximately 93 clones per million clonotypes, no persistent microchimeric T cell clones were detected. The study used deep NGS to compare TCR beta repertoires of mothers and children, seeking features distinguishing related mother-child pairs from unrelated individuals. On average, the children were approximately 11 +/- 4 years old, while the mothers were about 37 +/- 4 years old. After adapters were ligated using NEBNext reagents, the libraries underwent 100+100 nt paired-end sequencing on an Illumina HiSeq 2000. Mother and child libraries were prepared a month apart and sequenced in separate runs to prevent cross-contamination. Between 500,000 and 2,000,000 distinct TCR beta clonotypes were identified per donor. Naive TCR beta clonotypes were estimated from low-frequency clonotypes matched to each donor's FACS-determined naive share, without sorting.

The sequencing input was blood. The source of this sequence is a boy aged 5-17 years in good health. This sequence uses TRBV3-1 and TRBJ1-2; the D gene assignment is ambiguous. The nucleotide sequence is given as TGTGCCAGCAGCCAACAGGCTGTTAACTATGGCTACACCTTC. Its protein is CASSQQAVNYGYTF.